A selection of T cell receptor beta chains follows, all from one sample in a study of T cell clonotyping in hematopoietic cell transplantation. Profiling relied on immunoSEQ multiplex PCR, and the TCRdb table lists in-frame clones only, not all of them. The sample lists some 13,000 clones, around four fifths occurring once. The specimen was peripheral blood mononuclear cells, collected before stem cell transplant. Source of these receptors: a man in his sixties with acute myeloid leukemia. Some clones in this sample may be carry-over from other donors' samples. Both conserved end residues are part of each CDR3. The D gene is left open where the match is weak. Clone sizes are given selectively: once, few, many, or a class where the clone is expanded.

j_call v_call clone_size d_call cdr3_aa cdr3_nt
TRBJ2-5 TRBV7-3 NA NA CASSRGAQETQYF TGTGCCAGCAGCCGAGGGGCGCAAGAGACCCAGTACTTC
TRBJ2-7 TRBV7-2 NA NA CASSLTSEQYF TGTGCCAGCAGCCTCACCTCCGAGCAGTACTTC
TRBJ1-5 TRBV6-5 NA NA CATKPIGENQPQHF TGTGCCACCAAACCCATCGGGGAAAATCAGCCCCAGCATTTT
TRBJ1-6 TRBV6-1 once NA CASSLGRGDNSPLHF TGTGCCAGCAGTCTTGGACGGGGCGACAATTCACCCCTCCACTTT
TRBJ1-5 TRBV5-6 once NA CASRFWGAVNQPQHF TGTGCCAGCAGATTCTGGGGGGCTGTGAATCAGCCCCAGCATTTT
TRBJ2-2 TRBV7-6 NA NA CASSNFYANTGELFF TGTGCCAGCAGCAACTTTTACGCGAACACCGGGGAGCTGTTTTTT
TRBJ1-2 TRBV5-4 NA TRBD1 CASTDRDRVVFGYTF TGTGCCAGCACCGACCGGGACAGGGTAGTTTTTGGCTACACCTTC
TRBJ2-3 TRBV6-4 NA TRBD2 CASSDGTSGDTDTQYF TGTGCCAGCAGTGACGGGACTAGCGGGGACACAGATACGCAGTATTTT
TRBJ1-1 TRBV11-2 NA NA CASSLGGWAELNTEAFF TGTGCCAGCAGCTTGGGGGGATGGGCAGAGCTGAACACTGAAGCTTTCTTT
TRBJ2-4 TRBV6-5 NA NA CASSPGEGIRYF TGTGCCAGCAGCCCAGGGGAGGGCATTCGATACTTC
TRBJ2-7 TRBV7-9 NA NA CASSLVGEGTSHEQYF TGTGCCAGCAGCTTAGTCGGCGAGGGGACATCCCACGAGCAGTACTTC
TRBJ1-1 TRBV6-1 few TRBD1 CASSEGQGALNTEAFF TGTGCCAGCAGTGAGGGACAGGGGGCCTTGAACACTGAAGCTTTCTTT
TRBJ2-5 TRBV11-2 NA NA CASSLYGRIQETQYF TGTGCCAGCAGCTTGTATGGCAGGATACAAGAGACCCAGTACTTC